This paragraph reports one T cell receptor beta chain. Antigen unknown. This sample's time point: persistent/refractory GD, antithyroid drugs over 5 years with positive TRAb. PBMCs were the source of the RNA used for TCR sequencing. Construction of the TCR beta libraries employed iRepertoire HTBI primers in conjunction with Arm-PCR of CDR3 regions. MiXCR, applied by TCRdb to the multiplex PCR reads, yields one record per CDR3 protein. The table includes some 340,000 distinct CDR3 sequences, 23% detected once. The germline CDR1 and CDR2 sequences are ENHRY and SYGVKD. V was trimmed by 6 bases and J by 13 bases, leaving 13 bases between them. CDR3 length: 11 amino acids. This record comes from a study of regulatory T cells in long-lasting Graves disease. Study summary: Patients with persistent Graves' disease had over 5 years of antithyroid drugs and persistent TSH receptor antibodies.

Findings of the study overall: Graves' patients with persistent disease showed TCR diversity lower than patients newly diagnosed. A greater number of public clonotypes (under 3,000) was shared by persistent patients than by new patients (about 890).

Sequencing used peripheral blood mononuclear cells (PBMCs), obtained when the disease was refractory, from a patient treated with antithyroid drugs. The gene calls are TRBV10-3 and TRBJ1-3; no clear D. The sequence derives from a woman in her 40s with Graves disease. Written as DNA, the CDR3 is TGTGCCATCAGGGAAAGTAGCAATATATATTTT. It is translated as CAIRESSNIYF.